This TCR beta chain was sequenced during a study of blood T cell repertoires in COVID-19 (dated by TCRdb to the early 2020s). For context, the study as a whole: Collaborator samples came from the United States, Italy and Spain and covered acute and convalescent phases of COVID-19. The prospective study material was composed of cDNA or gDNA derived from T cells, B-cell-depleted T cells, or PBMCs. The dataset comprised deeply sampled blood TCRbeta repertoires from subjects exposed to, actively infected with, or recovered from COVID-19. A freely available public database, intended as a resource for researchers studying the immune response to SARS-CoV-2, is where the repertoires were released. Samples came from the ongoing ImmuneRACE study (first 160 participants) plus 1,254 subjects from 6 global collaborators. Sample metadata almost always included a de-identified subject ID, COVID-19 status, age in years and sex. Where available, HLA class I and class II types were taken from metadata supplied by the sample provider and were not determined by assay-based typing.

V has 0 bases trimmed and J has 1 base trimmed; junction bases matching no gene number 3. Including the terminal cysteine and phenylalanine, the CDR3 comprises 16 residues. Only CDR3 DNA remains: 48 bases, in frame from the first base. Taken from the germline V gene, the CDR1 and CDR2 loops are SGDLS and YYNGEE. Concerning this clone itself: The antigen it binds to is not known. It has no much larger one-base neighbor in the sample; base qualities were not kept.

Collaborating institutions collected whole blood in K2EDTA tubes following their own protocols. For TCRbeta analysis, collaborators shipped samples in one of three forms: frozen whole blood, isolated PBMCs, or DNA extracted from either of those sample types. Broader findings and caveats from the paper: The quantity of clinical and demographic metadata differed by source and by participant and was supplied without curation.

The immunoSEQ Assay, a bias-controlled multiplex PCR, was used to amplify TCRbeta CDR3 regions from genomic DNA. Processing in the source paper ran as follows. Within the assay, amplification of reference gene primers was used to estimate how many nucleated cells each sample contained. To quantify the absolute abundance of each unique TCRbeta CDR3 rearrangement, sequence reads were collapsed and filtered. For each sample, productive Simpson clonality was calculated as the square root of Simpson's diversity index across productive rearrangements. Entries here come from immuneACCESS through TCRdb and include only in-frame sequences with V and J called. Some clones fail to appear in such tables; in the studies checked, an unresolved V gene covers under half of the shortfall, and the cause of the remainder is unknown. That table supplies the V and J calls and clone size; D and trimming were determined from the DNA. The table for this sample lists 150,000 to 200,000 clones; over 60% of them were counted only once. The ten largest account for about 7.8% of the sample.

This sequence was found in a man in his sixties with acute or convalescent COVID-19. The sequenced material came from peripheral blood. The chain is encoded by TRBV9 joined to TRBJ2-1; 8 central bases correspond to TRBD2. The sequenced DNA: TGTGCCAGCAGCGTAGCGGGAGGGTGGTCCTACAATGAGCAGTTCTTC. It is translated as CASSVAGGWSYNEQFF.